This TCR beta chain was identified during a study of T cell responses to AZD1222 COVID-19 vaccine. Study in general: Second doses were pooled across both intervals (about 4 or about 12 weeks). Findings of the study overall: As reported, nearly half of all spike-specific TCRs target variant regions that are unmutated. Clonal diversity may have been underestimated, and the donors were mostly white British, with more females than males.

Regarding this clone: As yet, its antigen is unknown.

This table comes from immunoSEQ multiplex PCR, and its TCRdb copy is limited to in-frame clones, with some not included. The sample comprises roughly 160,000 clones, approximately 90% of which are singletons, and approximately 1.9% rests with the top ten. CDR1 SNHLY and CDR2 FYNNEI come from the germline V gene. The CDR3 is 14 residues long. V was pared by 7 bases and J by 2 bases, with 15 bases between. Here the sequenced sample was peripheral blood, taken on day 0 of AZD1222 vaccination. The rearrangement uses TRBV2 and TRBJ2-7; TRBD2 might be the D (7 bases). The source is an adult in good health. The CDR3 DNA is TGTGCCAGCACGAGGGGGGGGCCCACCTACGAGCAGTACTTC. It codes for CASTRGGPTYEQYF. The full variable domain, its missing parts supplied by reference TRBV2 and TRBJ2-7, is EPEVTQTPSHQVTQMGQEVILRCVPISNHLYFYWYRQILGQKVEFLVSFYNNEISEKSEIFDDQFSVERPDGSNFTLKIRSTKLEDSAMYFCASTRGGPTYEQYFGPGTRLTVT.